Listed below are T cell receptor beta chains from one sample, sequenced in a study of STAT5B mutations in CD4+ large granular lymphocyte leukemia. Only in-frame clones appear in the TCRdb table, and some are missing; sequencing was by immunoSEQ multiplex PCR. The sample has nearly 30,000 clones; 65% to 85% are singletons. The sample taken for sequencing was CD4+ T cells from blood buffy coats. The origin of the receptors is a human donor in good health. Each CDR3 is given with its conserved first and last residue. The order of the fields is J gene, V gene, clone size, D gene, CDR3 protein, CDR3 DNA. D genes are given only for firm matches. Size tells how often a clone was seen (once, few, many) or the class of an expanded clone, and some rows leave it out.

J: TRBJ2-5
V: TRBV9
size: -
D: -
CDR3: CASSVGGHPGETQYF
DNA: TGTGCCAGCAGCGTAGGGGGACACCCCGGGGAGACCCAGTACTTC

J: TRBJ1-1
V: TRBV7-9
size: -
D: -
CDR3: CASSLTTVNTEAFF
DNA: TGTGCCAGCAGCTTGACGACAGTGAACACTGAAGCTTTCTTT

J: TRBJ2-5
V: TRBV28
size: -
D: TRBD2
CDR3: CASSPGLAGAGLETQYF
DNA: TGTGCCAGCAGTCCGGGACTAGCGGGGGCAGGCTTGGAGACCCAGTACTTC

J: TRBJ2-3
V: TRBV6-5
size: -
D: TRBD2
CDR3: CASSRTSGSTDTQYF
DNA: TGTGCCAGCAGTCGGACTAGTGGTAGCACAGATACGCAGTATTTT

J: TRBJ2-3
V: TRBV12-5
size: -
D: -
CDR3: CASGLVVSGNAQYF
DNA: TGTGCTAGTGGTTTGGTAGTCTCGGGAAATGCGCAGTATTTT

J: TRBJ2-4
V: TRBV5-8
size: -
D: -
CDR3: CASNLAGRNIQYF
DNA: TGTGCCAGCAACCTCGCGGGCCGGAACATTCAGTACTTC

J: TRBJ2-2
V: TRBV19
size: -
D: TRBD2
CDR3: CASSLVGLATGELFF
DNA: TGTGCCAGTAGTTTAGTGGGACTAGCGACCGGGGAGCTGTTTTTT

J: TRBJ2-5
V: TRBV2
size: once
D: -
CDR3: CASTMVRQETQYF
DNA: TGTGCCAGCACAATGGTTAGACAAGAGACCCAGTACTTC

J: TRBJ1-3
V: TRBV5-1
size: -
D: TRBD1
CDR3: CASSRKPGQGNGNTIYF
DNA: TGCGCCAGCAGCCGAAAACCGGGACAGGGTAACGGAAACACCATATATTTT

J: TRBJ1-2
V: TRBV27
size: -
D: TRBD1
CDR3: CASSRAGQNLNYGYTF
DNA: TGTGCCAGCAGTCGGGCGGGACAGAACCTTAACTATGGCTACACCTTC

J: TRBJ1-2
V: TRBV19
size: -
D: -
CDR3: CASSIVWEHYGYTF
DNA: TGTGCCAGTAGTATAGTCTGGGAACACTATGGCTACACCTTC

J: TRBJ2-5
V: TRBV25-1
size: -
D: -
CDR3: CASSGGRVGQETQYF
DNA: TGTGCCAGCAGTGGGGGCAGGGTTGGCCAAGAGACCCAGTACTTC

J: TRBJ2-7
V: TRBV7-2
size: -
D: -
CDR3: CASSSSVVGSSYEQYF
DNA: TGTGCCAGCAGCTCCAGTGTCGTGGGGTCCTCCTACGAGCAGTACTTC

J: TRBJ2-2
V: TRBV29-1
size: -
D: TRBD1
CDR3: CSVGQAAYTGELFF
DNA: TGCAGCGTAGGACAGGCCGCCTACACCGGGGAGCTGTTTTTT

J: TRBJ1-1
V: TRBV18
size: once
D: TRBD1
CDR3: CASSPQLDRVDTEAFF
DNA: TGTGCCAGCTCACCACAGCTGGACAGGGTGGACACTGAAGCTTTCTTT

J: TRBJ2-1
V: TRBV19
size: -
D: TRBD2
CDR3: CASKGLARNEQFF
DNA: TGTGCCAGTAAGGGACTAGCTAGGAATGAGCAGTTCTTC

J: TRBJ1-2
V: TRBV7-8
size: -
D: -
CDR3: CASSLDGASGYTF
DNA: TGTGCCAGCAGCTTAGATGGGGCCAGTGGCTACACCTTC

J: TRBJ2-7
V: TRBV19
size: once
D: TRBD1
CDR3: CASSINRGEEQYF
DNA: TGTGCCAGTAGTATAAACAGGGGGGAAGAGCAGTACTTC

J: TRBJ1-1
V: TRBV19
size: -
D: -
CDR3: CASSIPGNTEAFF
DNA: TGTGCCAGTAGTATTCCGGGGAACACTGAAGCTTTCTTT

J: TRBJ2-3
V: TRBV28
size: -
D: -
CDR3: CASSLPDSYRNTQYF
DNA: TGTGCCAGCAGTCTGCCCGACTCCTATAGGAATACGCAGTATTTT

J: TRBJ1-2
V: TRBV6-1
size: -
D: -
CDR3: CASSVHYGYTF
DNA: TGTGCCAGCAGCGTACACTATGGCTACACCTTC